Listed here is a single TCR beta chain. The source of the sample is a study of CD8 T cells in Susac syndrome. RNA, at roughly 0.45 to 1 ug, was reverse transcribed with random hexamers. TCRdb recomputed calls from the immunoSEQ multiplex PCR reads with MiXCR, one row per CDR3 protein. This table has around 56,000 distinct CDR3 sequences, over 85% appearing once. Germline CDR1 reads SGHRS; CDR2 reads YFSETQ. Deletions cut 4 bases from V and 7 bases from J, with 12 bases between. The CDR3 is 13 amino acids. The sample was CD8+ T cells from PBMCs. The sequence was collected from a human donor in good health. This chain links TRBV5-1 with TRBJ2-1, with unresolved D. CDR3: CASSLAIGNEQFF. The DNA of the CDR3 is TGCGCCAGCAGCCTTGCAATCGGGAATGAGCAGTTCTTC.